These 22 T cell receptor beta chains share one sample of origin, sequenced in a study of T cells in Graves' hyperthyroidism and ophthalmopathy (dated by TCRdb to between 2018 and 2021). Libraries were constructed by multiplex PCR. TCRdb shows the sequencer as Illumina HiSeq 2000. TCR beta CDR3 regions were amplified from RNA transcripts. The first round of RT-PCR for the TCR CDR3 was performed with the HTBI primer set and the Qiagen OneStep RT-PCR kit. The public reads were quality trimmed at Q25 with fastp and then assembled into clones with MiXCR by TCRdb, keeping productive beta chains. All rows with the same CDR3 protein become a single entry with the most common DNA and genes. For this sample there are 600,000 to 650,000 distinct CDR3 sequences; under 25% appear just once. The ten most abundant clones make up 34% of the sample. Sequencing was done on a sample of blood. The receptors stem from a man aged 25 to 40 with Graves' ophthalmopathy.

The genes are TRBV20-1 and TRBJ1-6, with 9 positions matching TRBD1. Germline V gene sequence: CDR1 DFQATT, CDR2 SNEGSKA (reference sequence). The CDR3 totals 14 residues. V lost 7 bases and J lost 5; bases outside the gene matches: 6. CDR3 coding DNA: TGCAGTGTCCCTGGGACAGGGAATAATTCACCCCTCCACTTT. This encodes CSVPGTGNNSPLHF.

This clonotype occurred a few times. A much larger clone sits a single nucleotide away, making a read error possible. The chain employs TRBV29-1 and TRBJ2-5; TRBD2 matches 9 bases. Germline CDR1 is SQVTM and CDR2 is ANQGSEA. This CDR3 spans 14 amino acids. The DNA of the CDR3 is TGCAGCGTTGAAGATAGCGGGAGTGGTGAGACCCAGCACTTC. Protein: CSVEDSGSGETQHF.

This clonotype was recorded many times. The rearrangement joins TRBV11-2 to TRBJ1-2; no reliable D call. V was cut by 5 bases and J by 6 bases, with 19 bases left in between. The CDR3 is 15 amino acids. CDR1 is SGHAT, CDR2 FQNNGV, per germline. The CDR3 loop reads CASSLRSILEDGYTF. The CDR3 coding sequence is TGTGCCAGCAGCCTCCGGAGCATACTAGAGGATGGCTACACCTTC. Filled out from reference TRBV11-2 and TRBJ1-2, the complete variable domain reads EAGVAQSPRYKIIEKRQSVAFWCNPISGHATLYWYQQILGQGPKLLIQFQNNGVVDDSQLPKDRFSAERLKGVDSTLKIQPAKLEDSAVYLCASSLRSILEDGYTFGSGTRLTVV.

This clonotype was picked up many times. The chain uses TRBV20-1 and TRBJ2-7, with 7 bases matching TRBD2. This CDR3 contains 15 residues. The ends lost 6 bases at V and 5 bases at J; junction bases unmatched: 16. Germline CDR1 DFQATT, CDR2 SNEGSKA (reference sequence). The CDR3 loop reads CSAPSAGTMSDEQYF. The DNA for the CDR3 is TGCAGTGCGCCCAGTGCGGGGACTATGAGCGACGAGCAGTACTTC.

The CDR3 region has the DNA TGTGCCAGCAGTGAACAGCGGAAGGGGAACAATGAGCAGTTCTTC. This translates into CASSEQRKGNNEQFF. This chain joins TRBV25-1 and TRBJ2-1; TRBD1 or TRBD2 may be the D gene (5 bases each). Trimming removed 2 bases at V and 5 bases at J, with 13 bases between. This CDR3 has 15 amino acids. CDR1 MGHDK and CDR2 SYGVNS come from the germline V gene. Full variable domain (missing parts from reference TRBV25-1 and TRBJ2-1): EADIYQTPRYLVIGTGKKITLECSQTMGHDKMYWYQQDPGMELHLIHYSYGVNSTEKGDLSSESTVSRIRTEHFPLTLESARPSHTSQYLCASSEQRKGNNEQFFGPGTRLTVL.

This chain connects TRBV19 to TRBJ2-1; TRBD2 agrees at 10 bases. With 5 bases clipped from V and 1 base from J, the junction kept 8 bases outside the gene matches. Germline V gives CDR1 LNHDA, CDR2 SQIVND (reference sequence). There are 17 residues in the CDR3. The CDR3 sequence is CASSPSLAGGSYNEQFF. DNA for the CDR3: TGTGCCAGTAGTCCCTCCTTAGCGGGAGGTTCCTACAATGAGCAGTTCTTC.

The table lists this clonotype with many counts. The genes are TRBV28 and TRBJ1-5; tentatively, D is TRBD1 (6 bases). CDR3 length: 14 amino acids. Trimming stripped 7 bases from V and 6 bases from J, with 16 bases between. Germline CDR1 MDHEN, CDR2 SYDVKM. As DNA, the CDR3 is TGTGCCAGCACCAAACTACAGGGTCCTCAGCCCCAGCATTTT. Amino acid sequence: CASTKLQGPQPQHF.

The gene calls are TRBV18 and TRBJ1-3; D uncertain. V was clipped by 2 bases and J by 6 bases, with 5 bases between them. Germline V CDR1 and CDR2: KGHSH, LQKENI. The CDR3 contains 12 residues. The CDR3 sequence: CASSPSENTIYF. As DNA, the CDR3 is TGTGCCAGCTCACCATCGGAAAACACCATATATTTT.

This clonotype was recorded once. The chain uses TRBV27 and TRBJ2-7; D is possibly TRBD1 or TRBD2 (5 bases each). Germline loops: CDR1 MNHEY, CDR2 SMNVEV (reference sequence). Trimming took 8 bases from V and 2 from J, leaving 19 bases between them. The CDR3 consists of 15 residues. The CDR3 DNA reads as TGTGCCAGCGCGATACCCCGGGACGGAGCCTACGAGCAGTACTTC. Its protein is CASAIPRDGAYEQYF.

This clonotype was found a few times. The V gene is TRBV7-9, the J gene TRBJ2-2; 8 nucleotides line up with TRBD2. The trim removed 5 bases at V and 7 bases at J, leaving 12 bases unmatched. The germline gives CDR1 SEHNR, CDR2 FQNEAQ (reference sequence). There are 16 residues in the CDR3. The CDR3 nucleotides are TGTGCCAGCAGCCAAATTAGCGGGATTGGTCACGGGGAGCTGTTTTTT. Encoded protein: CASSQISGIGHGELFF.

CDR3 bases: TGCGCCAGCAGCCGGGTGACAGGGCCGGACTACGAGCAGTACTTC. Encoded protein: CASSRVTGPDYEQYF. The chain uses TRBV4-1 and TRBJ2-7; 7 nucleotides line up with TRBD1. Trimming removed 4 bases from V and 3 bases from J; junction bases left unmatched: 9. CDR1 and CDR2 from the germline V gene are MGHRA and YSYEKL. CDR3 length: 15 residues.

V gene TRBV28 combines with J gene TRBJ2-6; TRBD2 is a possible D gene (6 bases). CDR1 and CDR2 from the germline V gene are MDHEN and SYDVKM. The CDR3 contains 16 residues. The germline V and J ends were trimmed by 2 bases and 4 bases, with 12 bases remaining between them. CDR3: CASSLVGTRGANVLTF. DNA of the CDR3: TGTGCCAGCAGTTTAGTAGGGACTCGAGGGGCCAACGTCCTGACTTTC.

The rearrangement joins TRBV7-4 to TRBJ2-1, with D perhaps matching TRBD1 (5 bases). Trimming stripped 5 bases from V and 4 bases from J, with 18 bases between. Germline CDR1 SGHVT, CDR2 SQSDAQ. CDR3 length equals 16 residues. Here the CDR3 DNA reads TGTGCCAGCAGCCCTCAGGGTACACCCACGTACAATGAGCAGTTCTTC. Translation: CASSPQGTPTYNEQFF.

The V gene is TRBV19, the J gene TRBJ2-7; D is unclear. The germline V gene has CDR1 LNHDA and CDR2 SQIVND (reference sequence). The CDR3 runs 13 residues. V dropped 1 base and J dropped 3 bases, with 7 bases sitting between them. The CDR3 sequence: CASSIGHSYEQYF. The CDR3, as DNA: TGTGCCAGTAGTATAGGCCATAGCTACGAGCAGTACTTC.

The V and J genes are TRBV6-1 and TRBJ2-1; TRBD2 agrees at 9 bases. The germline CDR1 and CDR2 sequences are MNHNS and SASEGT. The CDR3 has 16 residues. Trimming removed 8 bases from V and 0 bases from J; junction bases left unmatched: 8. In DNA form, the CDR3 reads TGTGCCAGCCTTCCGACTAGCGGTACCTCCTACAATGAGCAGTTCTTC. This translates into CASLPTSGTSYNEQFF.

In its sample, this clonotype was seen many times. The chain couples TRBV19 to TRBJ2-7, with 7 bases fitting TRBD2. This CDR3 has 14 amino acids. The ends lost 7 bases at V and 1 base at J; junction bases unmatched: 7. Germline values: CDR1 LNHDA, CDR2 SQIVND (reference sequence). CDR3 loop: CASTTSGTSYEQYF. The CDR3 nucleotides read TGTGCCAGTACCACGAGCGGGACTTCCTACGAGCAGTACTTC.

The chain has TRBV6-9 and TRBJ2-6; either TRBD1 or TRBD2 may supply D (6 bases each). V lost 3 bases to trimming and J lost 0 bases, with 12 bases between them. Per germline, CDR1 MNHGY and CDR2 SVAAGI. The CDR3 has 17 amino acids. The CDR3 DNA follows: TGTGCCAGCAGTTACTGGGGGGCTGGCTCTGGGGCCAACGTCCTGACTTTC. It specifies CASSYWGAGSGANVLTF.

This clonotype was observed a few times. The rearrangement joins TRBV10-2 to TRBJ1-1; weak D call: TRBD1 (6 bases). CDR1 is WSHSY and CDR2 is SAAADI in the germline V gene. The CDR3 extends over 15 amino acids. The germline V and J ends were trimmed by 6 bases and 4 bases, with 18 bases remaining between them. CDR3 protein: CASRTSIAGATEAFF. The CDR3 DNA is TGCGCCAGCAGGACGAGTATAGCAGGGGCCACTGAAGCTTTCTTT.

This clonotype was counted between two and nine times. One end of the junction does not line up with germline, which may come from a read error. This CDR3 is CSATDRAIYGYIF. For the CDR3, the DNA is TGCAGTGCCACGGACAGGGCGATCTATGGCTACATCTTC. The V and J genes are TRBV20-1 and TRBJ1-2; 8 bases match TRBD1. From germline, CDR1 is DFQATT and CDR2 SNEGSKA (reference sequence). The CDR3 covers 13 residues.

V is TRBV18 and J is TRBJ1-2; 7 positions match TRBD1. CDR3 size: 15 residues. V gave up 3 bases and J gave up 1 base; unmatched junction bases: 5. Germline V lookup: CDR1 KGHSH, CDR2 LQKENI. CDR3 sequence: CASSPWTGFNYGYTF. The CDR3 DNA follows: TGTGCCAGCTCACCCTGGACAGGATTTAACTATGGCTACACCTTC. Combining the CDR3 with reference TRBV18 and TRBJ1-2 gives the whole variable domain NAGVMQNPRHLVRRRGQEARLRCSPMKGHSHVYWYRQLPEEGLKFMVYLQKENIIDESGMPKERFSAEFPKEGPSILRIQQVVRGDSAAYFCASSPWTGFNYGYTFGSGTRLTVV.

This clonotype was seen only once. V and J are TRBV20-1 and TRBJ1-1; 8 bases are a match to TRBD1. The CDR3 consists of 14 residues. Germline lookup yields CDR1 DFQATT and CDR2 SNEGSKA (reference sequence). Germline trimming cut 6 bases from V and 4 bases from J; bases unmatched to any gene: 10. The chain's CDR3 is CSAPHRTGGTEAFF. The DNA for the CDR3 is TGCAGTGCACCCCACCGTACAGGGGGCACTGAAGCTTTCTTT.

In this sample, this clonotype turned up many times. V usage is TRBV11-2 and J usage is TRBJ2-7; 10 nucleotides agree with TRBD1. V shed 5 bases and J 9 bases; nucleotides not matched to a gene: 7. CDR1 is SGHAT and CDR2 is FQNNGV in the germline V gene. The CDR3 runs to 13 residues. The CDR3 nucleotides read TGTGCCAGCAGCCCGGGACAGGGGTTTTGGCAGTACTTC. Amino acid sequence: CASSPGQGFWQYF.